This TCR beta chain was identified in a study of OX40 agonist ivuxolimab in advanced cancers. Study summary: The dose-escalation group included hepatocellular carcinoma, melanoma, renal cell carcinoma and head and neck cancer.

The CDR3 totals 15 residues. V gave up 0 bases and J gave up 2 bases, with 8 bases separating them. Germline lookup yields CDR1 MNHEY and CDR2 SVGAGI. Libraries were prepared by immunoSEQ multiplex PCR; TCRdb keeps only in-frame clonotypes and omits some of them. The sample has 50,000 to 55,000 clones; around 87% are singletons. The source of this sequence is an adult with an advanced solid tumor such as melanoma, head and neck, liver or kidney cancer. This rearrangement joins TRBV6-5 to TRBJ1-5; D is ambiguous. The sequenced sample was CD4+ or CD8+ T cells sorted from blood, obtained in a trial of the OX40 agonist ivuxolimab. The CDR3 loop reads CASSYSAGGNQPQHF. The CDR3 nucleotides read TGTGCCAGCAGTTACTCCGCGGGTGGCAATCAGCCCCAGCATTTT.